This paragraph covers one T cell receptor beta chain sequence. The authors' processing: For nucleated cells, counts were estimated from reference gene primer amplification. Some clones are missing from TCRdb's copy, which holds only in-frame ones; the method was immunoSEQ multiplex PCR. D and trimming were read from the DNA, whereas the V and J calls and clone size are those reported in that table. This table holds roughly 92,000 clones, 86% found once. This entry comes from a study of blood T cell repertoires in COVID-19. Overall study context: PBMCs, B-cell-depleted T cells, or T cells were the source of the cDNA or gDNA that made up the material.

The V and J ends lost 0 bases and 5 bases respectively, with 11 bases between them. The CDR3 consists of 15 residues. From germline, CDR1 is SGHNT and CDR2 YYREEE (reference sequence). Specimen: peripheral blood. V and J are TRBV5-4 and TRBJ1-4; perhaps TRBD1 as D (5 bases). This sequence originates from a man aged 45-65 years with acute or convalescent COVID-19. CDR3 coding DNA: TGTGCCAGCAGCTTGGCAGGGCAAAGAAATGAAAAACTGTTTTTT. This sequence encodes CASSLAGQRNEKLFF. Variable domain in full (rest from reference TRBV5-4 and TRBJ1-4): ETGVTQSPTHLIKTRGQQVTLRCSSQSGHNTVSWYQQALGQGPQFIFQYYREEENGRGNFPPRFSGLQFPNYSSELNVNALELDDSALYLCASSLAGQRNEKLFFGSGTQLSVL.